This T cell receptor (beta chain) was observed in a study of molecular identifiers for immune sequencing clone quantification. The germline gives CDR1 LGHNA, CDR2 YNFKEQ. J gave up 3 bases and V 1 base, and 6 bases lay outside the gene matches. The CDR3 extends over 15 amino acids. TCRdb recomputed calls from the PCR reads with MiXCR, one row per CDR3 protein. The sample includes about 500,000 distinct CDR3 sequences, about 21% seen only once; the top ten take about 0.84%. This clonotype was counted at least ten times. The chain employs TRBV4-2 and TRBJ2-7, with 7 bases aligning to TRBD1. The sequenced sample was naive CD8+ T cells from blood, with Jurkat cell RNA spiked in. Subset given: FACS-sorted CD8+CD4-CCR7+CD45RA+ naive T cells. This sequence originates from a human donor in good health. Some libraries in this study had Jurkat cell RNA spiked in. In nucleotides, the CDR3 is TGTGCCAGCAGCCAAGTCCCCGGGACAGACTACGAGCAGTACTTC. Its translation is CASSQVPGTDYEQYF.